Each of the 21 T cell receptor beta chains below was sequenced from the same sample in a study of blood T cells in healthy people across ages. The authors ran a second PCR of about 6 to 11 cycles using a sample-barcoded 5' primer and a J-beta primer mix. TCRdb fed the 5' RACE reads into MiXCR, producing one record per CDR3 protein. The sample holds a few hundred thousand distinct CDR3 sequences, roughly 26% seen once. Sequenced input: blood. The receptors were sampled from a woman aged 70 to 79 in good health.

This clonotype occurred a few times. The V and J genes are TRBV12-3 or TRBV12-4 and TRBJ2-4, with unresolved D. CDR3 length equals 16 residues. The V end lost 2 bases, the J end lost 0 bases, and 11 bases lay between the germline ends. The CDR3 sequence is CASSLWGTIAKNIQYF. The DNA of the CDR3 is TGTGCCAGCAGTTTATGGGGTACTATAGCCAAAAACATTCAGTACTTC.

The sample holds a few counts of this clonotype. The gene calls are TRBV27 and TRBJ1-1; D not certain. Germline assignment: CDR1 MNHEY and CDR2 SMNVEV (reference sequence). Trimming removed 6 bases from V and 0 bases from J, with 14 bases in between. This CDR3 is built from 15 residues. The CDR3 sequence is CASRNRGNMNTEAFF. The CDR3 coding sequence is TGTGCCAGCAGAAACAGAGGAAACATGAACACTGAAGCTTTCTTT.

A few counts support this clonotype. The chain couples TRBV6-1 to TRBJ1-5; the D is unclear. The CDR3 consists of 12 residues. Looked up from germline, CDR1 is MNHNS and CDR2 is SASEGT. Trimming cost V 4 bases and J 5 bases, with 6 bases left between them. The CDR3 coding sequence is TGTGCCAGCAGTGCAACGGATCAGCCCCAGCATTTT. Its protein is CASSATDQPQHF.

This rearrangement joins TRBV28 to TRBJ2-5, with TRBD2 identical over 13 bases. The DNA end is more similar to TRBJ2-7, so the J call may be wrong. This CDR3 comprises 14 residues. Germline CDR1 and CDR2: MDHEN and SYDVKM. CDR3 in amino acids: CASRGLAGVYEQYF. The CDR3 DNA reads TGTGCCAGCAGAGGACTAGCGGGAGTTTACGAGCAGTACTTC.

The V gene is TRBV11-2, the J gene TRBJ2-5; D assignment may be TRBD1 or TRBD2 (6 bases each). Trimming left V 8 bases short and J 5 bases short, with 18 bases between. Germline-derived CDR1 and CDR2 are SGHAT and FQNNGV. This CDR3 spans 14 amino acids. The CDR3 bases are TGTGCCAGCGTGGGGGGCCGGGTTGGGGAGACCCAGTACTTC. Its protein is CASVGGRVGETQYF.

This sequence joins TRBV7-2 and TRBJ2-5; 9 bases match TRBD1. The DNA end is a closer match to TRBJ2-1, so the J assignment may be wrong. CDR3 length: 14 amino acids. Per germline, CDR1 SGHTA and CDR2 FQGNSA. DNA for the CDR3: TGTGCCAGCAGCTTAAGACAGGGGGGCAATGAGCAGTTCTTC. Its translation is CASSLRQGGNEQFF.

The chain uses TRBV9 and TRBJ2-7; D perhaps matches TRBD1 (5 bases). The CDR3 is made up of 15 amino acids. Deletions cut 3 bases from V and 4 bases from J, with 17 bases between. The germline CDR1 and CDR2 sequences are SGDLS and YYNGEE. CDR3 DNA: TGTGCCAGCAGCGAATCGGCAGGGAAAACGTACGAGCAGTACTTC. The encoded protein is CASSESAGKTYEQYF.

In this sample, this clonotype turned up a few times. The CDR3 nucleotides are TGTGCCAGCAGTTTGGCGGGAGGAGGATCCTACAATGAGCAGTTCTTC. Translating gives CASSLAGGGSYNEQFF. The V gene is TRBV28, the J gene TRBJ2-1; TRBD2 matches 8 bases. This CDR3 contains 16 residues. V shed 3 bases, J shed 1 base, and the junction held 5 bases outside the gene matches. Germline CDR1 and CDR2: MDHEN and SYDVKM.

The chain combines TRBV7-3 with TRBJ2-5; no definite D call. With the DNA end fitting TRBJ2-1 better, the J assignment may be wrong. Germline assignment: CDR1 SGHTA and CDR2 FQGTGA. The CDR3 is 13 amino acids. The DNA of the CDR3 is TGTGCCAGCAACCTAGGACCGAGCAATGAGCAGTTCTTC. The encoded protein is CASNLGPSNEQFF.

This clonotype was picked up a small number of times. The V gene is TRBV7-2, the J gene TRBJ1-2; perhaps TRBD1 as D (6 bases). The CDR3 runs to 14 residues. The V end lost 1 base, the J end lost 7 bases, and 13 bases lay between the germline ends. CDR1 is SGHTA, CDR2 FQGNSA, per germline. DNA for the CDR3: TGTGCCAGCAGCTTAGTGGGGGGCGCTAGTGGCTACACCTTC. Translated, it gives CASSLVGGASGYTF. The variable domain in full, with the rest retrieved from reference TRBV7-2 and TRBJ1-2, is GAGVSQSPSNKVTEKGKDVELRCDPISGHTALYWYRQSLGQGLEFLIYFQGNSAPDKSGLPSDRFSAERTGGSVSTLTIQRTQQEDSAVYLCASSLVGGASGYTFGSGTRLTVV.

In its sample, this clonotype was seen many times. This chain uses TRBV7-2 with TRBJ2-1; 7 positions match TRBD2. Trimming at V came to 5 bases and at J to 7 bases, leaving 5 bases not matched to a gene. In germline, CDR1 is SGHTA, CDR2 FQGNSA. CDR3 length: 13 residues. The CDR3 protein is CASSRGTTNEQFF. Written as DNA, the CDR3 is TGTGCCAGCAGCCGGGGGACTACGAATGAGCAGTTCTTC.

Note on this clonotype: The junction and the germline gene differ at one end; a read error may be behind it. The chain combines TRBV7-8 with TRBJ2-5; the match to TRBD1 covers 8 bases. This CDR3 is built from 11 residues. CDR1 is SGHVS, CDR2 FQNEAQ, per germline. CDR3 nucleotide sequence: TGTGCCAGCAGCGGGACAGGAAAAGGGTTCTTC. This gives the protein CASSGTGKGFF.

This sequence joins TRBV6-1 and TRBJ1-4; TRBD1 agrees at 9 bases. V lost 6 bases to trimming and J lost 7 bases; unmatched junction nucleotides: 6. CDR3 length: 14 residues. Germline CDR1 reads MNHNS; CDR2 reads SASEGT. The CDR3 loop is CASRTGTGTEKLFF. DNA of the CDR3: TGTGCCAGCAGAACCGGGACAGGGACTGAAAAACTGTTTTTT.

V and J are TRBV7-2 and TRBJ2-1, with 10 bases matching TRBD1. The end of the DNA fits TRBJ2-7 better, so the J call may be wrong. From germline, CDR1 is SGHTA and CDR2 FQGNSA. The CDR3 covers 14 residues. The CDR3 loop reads CASSLQGDRGEQYF. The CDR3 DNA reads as TGTGCCAGCAGTCTACAGGGGGACAGGGGCGAGCAGTACTTC.

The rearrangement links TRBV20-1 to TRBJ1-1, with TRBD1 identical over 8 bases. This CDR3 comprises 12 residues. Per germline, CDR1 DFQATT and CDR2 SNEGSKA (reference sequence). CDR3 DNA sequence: TGCAGGGCGGACAGGGATCACACTGAAGCTTTCTTT. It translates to CRADRDHTEAFF.

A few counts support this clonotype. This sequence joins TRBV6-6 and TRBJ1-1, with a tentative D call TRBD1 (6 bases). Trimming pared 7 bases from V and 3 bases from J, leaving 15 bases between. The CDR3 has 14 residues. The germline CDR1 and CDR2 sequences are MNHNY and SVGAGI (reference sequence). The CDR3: CASIRGGRDTEAFF. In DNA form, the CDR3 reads TGTGCCAGCATTAGGGGGGGGCGAGACACTGAAGCTTTCTTT.

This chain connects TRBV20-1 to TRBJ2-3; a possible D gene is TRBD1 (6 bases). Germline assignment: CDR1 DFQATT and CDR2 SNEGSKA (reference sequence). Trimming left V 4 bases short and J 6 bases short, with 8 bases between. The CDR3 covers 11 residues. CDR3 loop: CSATTGDTQYF. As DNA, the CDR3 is TGCAGTGCTACTACAGGGGATACGCAGTATTTT.

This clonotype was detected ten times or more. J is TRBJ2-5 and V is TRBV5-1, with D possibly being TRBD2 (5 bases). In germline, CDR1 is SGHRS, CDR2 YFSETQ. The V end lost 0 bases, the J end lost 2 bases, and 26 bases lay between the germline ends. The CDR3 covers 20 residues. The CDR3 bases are TGCGCCAGCAGCTTGGTTGTCTTCGGGATAGGGCGTCTCCTTCAAGAGACCCAGTACTTC. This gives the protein CASSLVVFGIGRLLQETQYF.

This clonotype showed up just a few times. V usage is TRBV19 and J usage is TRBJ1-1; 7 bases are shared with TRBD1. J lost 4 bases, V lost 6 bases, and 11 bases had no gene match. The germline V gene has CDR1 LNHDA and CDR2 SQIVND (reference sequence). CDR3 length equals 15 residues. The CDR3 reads CASSQGDSGGTEAFF. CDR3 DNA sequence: TGTGCCAGTAGCCAGGGGGACAGCGGGGGCACTGAAGCTTTCTTT.

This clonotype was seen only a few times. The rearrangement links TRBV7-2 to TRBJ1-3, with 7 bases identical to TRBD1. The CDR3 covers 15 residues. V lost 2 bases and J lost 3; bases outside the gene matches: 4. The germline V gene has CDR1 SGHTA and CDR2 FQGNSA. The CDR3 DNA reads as TGTGCCAGCAGCTTAAGGGGGCTCGGTGGAAACACCATATATTTT. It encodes CASSLRGLGGNTIYF.

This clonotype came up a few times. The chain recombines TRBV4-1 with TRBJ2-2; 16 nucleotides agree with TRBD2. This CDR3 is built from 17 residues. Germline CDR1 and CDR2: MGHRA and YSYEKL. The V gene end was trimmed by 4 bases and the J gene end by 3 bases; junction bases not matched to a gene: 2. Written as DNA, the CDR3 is TGCGCCAGCAGCCCGGGACTAGCGGGAGGGGACACCGGGGAGCTGTTTTTT. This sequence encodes CASSPGLAGGDTGELFF.